These 26 T cell receptor beta chains were all obtained from the same sample, sequenced in a study of T cell responses to AZD1222 COVID-19 vaccine. Assay: immunoSEQ multiplex PCR; the TCRdb copy retains only in-frame clones and omits some. The profile shows about 99,000 clones, over 90% of them singletons. This specimen was peripheral blood, taken on day 0 of AZD1222 vaccination. The receptors here all came from an adult in good health.

The chain links TRBV9 to TRBJ2-1; 9 nucleotides line up with TRBD1. Germline trimming cut 0 bases from V and 5 bases from J; bases unmatched to any gene: 3. The CDR3 runs to 15 residues. CDR1 SGDLS and CDR2 YYNGEE come from the germline V gene. CDR3 in DNA: TGTGCCAGCAGCGTAGCACAGGGGGCGCACAATGAGCAGTTCTTC. It encodes CASSVAQGAHNEQFF.

The chain uses TRBV14 and TRBJ1-2; a possible D gene is TRBD1 (5 bases). Trimming cost V 4 bases and J 3 bases, with 15 bases left between them. The V gene's germline CDR1 is SGHDN and CDR2 FVKESK. The CDR3 has 15 residues. As DNA, the CDR3 is TGTGCCAGCAGCCCGGGACGGGGGGTGGACTATGGCTACACCTTC. This sequence encodes CASSPGRGVDYGYTF.

V is TRBV7-2 and J is TRBJ2-5; D remains ambiguous. The germline V gene encodes CDR1 SGHTA and CDR2 FQGNSA. The CDR3 consists of 13 residues. The V gene lost 3 bases and the J gene lost 2 bases, with 7 bases spanning the gap. The CDR3, as DNA: TGTGCCAGCAGCTTTGGAACTCAAGAGACCCAGTACTTC. Translation: CASSFGTQETQYF.

The rearrangement links TRBV12-2 to TRBJ2-2; TRBD2, the table's D call, was not compared with the DNA. TRBV12-2 is flagged as a pseudogene. The CDR3 loop spans 18 amino acids. Here the CDR3 reads CASRERTSGPANTGELFF. CDR3 DNA sequence: TGTGCAAGTCGCGAGAGAACTAGCGGGCCCGCGAACACCGGGGAGCTGTTTTTT.

V usage is TRBV7-2 and J usage is TRBJ2-7; D unclear. From germline, CDR1 is SGHTA and CDR2 FQGNSA. This CDR3 has 13 residues. V was cut by 2 bases and J by 2 bases, with 7 bases left in between. This chain's CDR3 is CASSLRNPYEQYF. The CDR3 DNA is TGTGCCAGCAGCTTACGCAACCCCTACGAGCAGTACTTC.

The rearrangement links TRBV7-9 to TRBJ2-1, with TRBD1 identical over 9 bases. The ends lost 1 base at V and 7 bases at J; junction bases unmatched: 14. Germline lookup yields CDR1 SEHNR and CDR2 FQNEAQ (reference sequence). The CDR3 runs to 18 residues. The CDR3 here is CASSLVVGTGIHGNEQFF. Written as DNA, the CDR3 is TGTGCCAGCAGCTTAGTTGTCGGGACAGGGATTCATGGGAATGAGCAGTTCTTC.

The CDR3 DNA follows: TGTGCCAGCAGTGTTTCGCGACAGACAGCCTACGAGCAGTACTTC. Its protein is CASSVSRQTAYEQYF. The gene calls are TRBV2 and TRBJ2-7, with D possibly matching TRBD1 (5 bases). Germline assignment: CDR1 SNHLY and CDR2 FYNNEI. The CDR3 loop spans 15 amino acids. V was pared by 4 bases and J by 2 bases, with 15 bases between.

This rearrangement joins TRBV7-2 to TRBJ2-3; 13 bases match TRBD2. Per germline, CDR1 SGHTA and CDR2 FQGNSA. V was clipped by 4 bases and J by 4 bases; unmatched bases: 8. The CDR3 contains 17 residues. This chain's CDR3 is CASSSWTSGSEADTQYF. In nucleotides, the CDR3 is TGTGCCAGCAGCTCCTGGACTAGCGGGAGTGAGGCAGATACGCAGTATTTT.

This rearrangement joins TRBV9 to TRBJ2-5; D possibly uses TRBD1 or TRBD2 (5 bases each). Trimming took 0 bases from V and 5 from J, leaving 14 bases between them. The CDR3 runs 15 residues. Germline lookup yields CDR1 SGDLS and CDR2 YYNGEE. DNA for the CDR3: TGTGCCAGCAGCGTAGACGGGGCCTCATTGGAGACCCAGTACTTC. Translated, it gives CASSVDGASLETQYF.

V and J are TRBV7-2 and TRBJ2-2; D unclear. Germline CDR1 is SGHTA and CDR2 is FQGNSA. Between the trimmed V and J ends, which lost 3 bases and 7 bases, there was a span of 9 bases. CDR3 size: 13 residues. The CDR3 loop reads CASSFVVFGELFF. CDR3 in DNA: TGTGCCAGCAGCTTTGTAGTTTTCGGGGAGCTGTTTTTT.

This chain joins TRBV11-2 and TRBJ2-3; TRBD1 matches 8 bases. After removal of 1 base from V and 4 bases from J, the junction contained 13 bases not matched to a gene. Germline lookup yields CDR1 SGHAT and CDR2 FQNNGV. The CDR3 extends over 18 amino acids. The CDR3 protein is CASSLAPRTGLSPDTQYF. CDR3 nucleotide sequence: TGTGCCAGCAGCTTAGCCCCCCGGACAGGGCTAAGTCCAGATACGCAGTATTTT.

The chain joins TRBV5-1 to TRBJ2-1, with 7 nucleotides matching TRBD1. V was pared by 2 bases and J by 3 bases, with 2 bases of the junction left unmatched. This CDR3 is 14 amino acids long. Germline V CDR1 and CDR2: SGHRS, YFSETQ. CDR3 region: CASSLRDSYNEQFF. CDR3 DNA: TGCGCCAGCAGCTTACGGGACAGCTACAATGAGCAGTTCTTC.

In this sample, this clone turned up a few times. This chain uses TRBV19 with TRBJ2-1, with 7 bases that match TRBD2. The germline V gene encodes CDR1 LNHDA and CDR2 SQIVND (reference sequence). V lost 5 bases and J lost 0; bases outside the gene matches: 4. The CDR3 runs 15 residues. This CDR3 is CASSASGSSYNEQFF. CDR3 sequence (DNA): TGTGCCAGTAGTGCTAGCGGAAGCTCCTACAATGAGCAGTTCTTC. Filled out from reference TRBV19 and TRBJ2-1, the complete variable domain reads DGGITQSPKYLFRKEGQNVTLSCEQNLNHDAMYWYRQDPGQGLRLIYYSQIVNDFQKGDIAEGYSVSREKKESFPLTVTSAQKNPTAFYLCASSASGSSYNEQFFGPGTRLTVL.

This chain connects TRBV7-3 to TRBJ1-3; D is unresolved. CDR3 length equals 13 residues. V was clipped by 4 bases and J by 4 bases, with 8 bases between them. Germline V CDR1 and CDR2: SGHTA, FQGTGA. The CDR3 sequence: CASSSVAGNTIYF. For the CDR3, the DNA is TGTGCCAGCAGCTCTGTGGCCGGAAACACCATATATTTT.

The chain links TRBV2 to TRBJ2-7, with D perhaps TRBD2 (6 bases). This CDR3 spans 13 amino acids. The germline gives CDR1 SNHLY, CDR2 FYNNEI. Trimming stripped 9 bases from V and 4 bases from J, with 16 bases between. DNA of the CDR3: TGTGCCAGGGGGACTGCCGGTGCGTACGAGCAGTACTTC. Translated: CARGTAGAYEQYF.

The chain employs TRBV10-2 and TRBJ2-5; tentatively, D is TRBD1 (6 bases). Germline values: CDR1 WSHSY, CDR2 SAAADI. The CDR3 is 15 amino acids. V lost 5 bases and J lost 2, with 15 bases in between. The CDR3 sequence: CASSRHGQTQETQYF. The CDR3 DNA follows: TGCGCCAGCAGTAGACATGGACAGACGCAAGAGACCCAGTACTTC.

The rearrangement joins TRBV19 to TRBJ2-2; D gene ambiguous. The CDR3 is made up of 15 amino acids. CDR1 and CDR2 (germline): LNHDA, SQIVND (reference sequence). Trimming stripped 1 base from V and 7 bases from J, with 13 bases between. The CDR3 sequence: CASSIGSGSLGELFF. The CDR3 DNA reads TGTGCCAGTAGTATAGGATCAGGCAGTCTCGGGGAGCTGTTTTTT.

The J gene is TRBJ2-2, the V gene TRBV5-1; D is unclear. The CDR3 loop spans 15 amino acids. Germline V gene data show CDR1 as SGHRS and CDR2 as YFSETQ. V was shortened by 2 bases and J by 3 bases, with 11 bases between the two germline ends. The DNA of the CDR3 is TGCGCCAGCAGCTTTCGAGGTGCGGACACCGGGGAGCTGTTTTTT. Translating it yields CASSFRGADTGELFF.

This chain connects TRBV7-6 to TRBJ2-3, with unresolved D. Germline CDR1 reads SGHVS; CDR2 reads FNYEAQ. The CDR3 is 16 amino acids. Trimming took 2 bases from V and 4 from J, leaving 16 bases between them. This chain's CDR3 is CASSLIIGPRADTQYF. DNA of the CDR3: TGTGCCAGCAGCTTAATTATAGGGCCTAGGGCAGATACGCAGTATTTT.

The J gene is TRBJ2-7, the V gene TRBV6-5; 7 nucleotides match TRBD2. The junction had 14 bases not matched to a gene; V was cut back by 5 bases and J by 7 bases. Germline assignment: CDR1 MNHEY and CDR2 SVGAGI. The CDR3 totals 15 residues. CDR3 sequence (DNA): TGTGCCAGCAGTCAGCGGGGACTTCAACCTGTAGAGCAGTACTTC. Translated, it gives CASSQRGLQPVEQYF.

The chain is built from TRBV30 and TRBJ2-7, with 7 bases identical to TRBD1. V dropped 2 bases and J dropped 5; count of bases not matched to a gene: 6. Germline V CDR1 and CDR2: GTSNPN, SVGIG (reference sequence). The CDR3 totals 13 residues. This chain's CDR3 is CAWSRDRDNEQYF. CDR3 bases: TGTGCCTGGAGTAGAGACAGGGATAACGAGCAGTACTTC.

With regard to this clone: In the same sample, other DNA sequences code for this CDR3. The rearrangement joins TRBV6-1 to TRBJ1-5; D is ambiguous. Between the trimmed V and J ends, which lost 0 bases and 5 bases, there was a span of 5 bases. CDR3 length: 13 amino acids. In germline, CDR1 is MNHNS, CDR2 SASEGT. CDR3 sequence reads: CASSEAGHQPQHF. The CDR3 nucleotides read TGTGCCAGCAGTGAAGCCGGACATCAGCCCCAGCATTTT.

CDR3: CASAEDGGQETQYF. The CDR3 DNA sequence: TGCGCCAGCGCCGAGGATGGGGGCCAAGAGACCCAGTACTTC. The V and J genes are TRBV5-1 and TRBJ2-5; the D call may be TRBD1 or TRBD2 (5 bases each). Trimming shortened V by 7 bases and J by 1 base, and 14 bases separated the two germline ends. Germline CDR1 is SGHRS and CDR2 is YFSETQ. The CDR3 is 14 amino acids.

CDR3 amino acids: CASSRTSSSGANVLTF. The DNA of the CDR3 is TGTGCCAGTAGTCGGACAAGTAGCTCTGGGGCCAACGTCCTGACTTTC. This rearrangement joins TRBV19 to TRBJ2-6; D possibly corresponds to TRBD1 (5 bases). The CDR3 has 16 residues. The germline V gene encodes CDR1 LNHDA and CDR2 SQIVND (reference sequence). V was cut by 5 bases and J by 0 bases, with 11 bases left in between.

The genes are TRBV6-5 and TRBJ2-1; D is unclear. Looked up from germline, CDR1 is MNHEY and CDR2 is SVGAGI. V gave up 7 bases and J gave up 0 bases, with 13 bases separating them. The CDR3 loop spans 15 amino acids. CDR3 in DNA: TGTGCCAGCACGAGGTTCAGGAGCTCCTACAATGAGCAGTTCTTC. This gives the protein CASTRFRSSYNEQFF.

This sequence joins TRBV5-1 and TRBJ2-1; tentatively, D is TRBD2 (5 bases). Germline CDR1 is SGHRS and CDR2 is YFSETQ. The CDR3 runs to 14 residues. With 4 bases removed from V and 10 bases from J, the gap between germline ends came to 18 bases. This CDR3 reads CASSPPWRAREQFF. As DNA, the CDR3 is TGCGCCAGCAGCCCCCCTTGGCGGGCCAGGGAGCAGTTCTTC.